One sample yielded the 8 T cell receptor beta chains listed below, sequenced in a study of shared clonotypes between healthy human individuals. Naive CD8 cells, CD45RO-negative and positively selected for CCR7, excluded terminally differentiated effector memory CD45RA+ cells. This table comes from immunoSEQ multiplex PCR, and its TCRdb copy is limited to in-frame clones, with some not included. This sample yields millions of clones, of which 93% are seen a single time; more than 1.5% belongs to the top ten. Material: naive CD8+ T cells from PBMCs. These receptors were obtained from a man between 18 and 35 years old in good health. Some clones in this sample may be carry-over from other donors' samples.

As concerns this clone: Other DNA sequences in this specimen translate into the identical CDR3. This chain joins TRBV4-1 and TRBJ1-5; D remains unclear. The germline gives CDR1 MGHRA, CDR2 YSYEKL. V dropped 0 bases and J dropped 4 bases, with 4 bases sitting between them. The CDR3 length is 13 residues. The CDR3 spells CASSQERNQPQHF. The DNA for the CDR3 is TGCGCCAGCAGCCAAGAGAGGAATCAGCCCCAGCATTTT.

The rearrangement joins TRBV4-1 to TRBJ2-1, with D unclear. Per germline, CDR1 MGHRA and CDR2 YSYEKL. The ends were cut back, 2 bases at V and 8 bases at J, with 13 bases in the middle. This CDR3 region has 14 residues. CDR3 loop: CASSQHLIVYEQFF. DNA for the CDR3: TGCGCCAGCAGCCAACATCTTATCGTGTATGAGCAGTTCTTC.

This chain uses TRBV18 with TRBJ2-7, with unresolved D. CDR1 is KGHSH and CDR2 is LQKENI in the germline V gene. V lost 2 bases and J 2 bases, leaving 7 bases between the germline ends. The CDR3 length is 13 residues. CDR3 region: CASSPDKTYEQYF. The CDR3 DNA is TGTGCCAGCTCACCAGACAAGACCTACGAGCAGTACTTC.

This clone was observed a single time. The chain joins TRBV7-9 to TRBJ2-3; unclear D gene. The CDR3 runs 15 residues. Germline loops: CDR1 SEHNR, CDR2 FQNEAQ (reference sequence). Deletions cut 8 bases from V and 10 bases from J, with 25 bases between. The DNA for the CDR3 is TGTGCCAGCCTCACCACAACCGCCAATTTAGCTTCGCAGTATTTT. Protein sequence: CASLTTTANLASQYF.

The gene calls are TRBV7-9 and TRBJ2-6; D is uncertain. Germline CDR1 reads SEHNR; CDR2 reads FQNEAQ (reference sequence). The CDR3 loop spans 15 amino acids. The ends were cut back, 8 bases at V and 0 bases at J, with 11 bases in the middle. In DNA form, the CDR3 reads TGTGCCAGCCCGCCGATTGGCTCTGGGGCCAACGTCCTGACTTTC. Protein product: CASPPIGSGANVLTF.

The chain recombines TRBV27 with TRBJ1-4; 7 positions match TRBD1. V dropped 7 bases and J dropped 7; count of bases not matched to a gene: 15. This CDR3 comprises 16 residues. Germline-derived CDR1 and CDR2 are MNHEY and SMNVEV (reference sequence). The CDR3 spells CASKPQGQDRGEKLFF. CDR3 DNA: TGTGCCAGCAAACCACAGGGGCAAGATAGGGGTGAAAAACTGTTTTTT. The full variable domain, in which reference TRBV27 and TRBJ1-4 provide the parts outside the CDR3, is EAQVTQNPRYLITVTGKKLTVTCSQNMNHEYMSWYRQDPGLGLRQIYYSMNVEVTDKGDVPEGYKVSRKEKRNFPLILESPSPNQTSLYFCASKPQGQDRGEKLFFGSGTQLSVL.

This clone appeared a single time. This sequence joins TRBV28 and TRBJ1-1; the D is unclear. The length of the CDR3 is 14 residues. Germline V gene lookup returns CDR1 MDHEN and CDR2 SYDVKM. The V end lost 3 bases, the J end lost 0 bases, and 8 bases lay between the germline ends. The CDR3 nucleotides read TGTGCCAGCAGTTTGGAGACCGTGAACACTGAAGCTTTCTTT. Protein: CASSLETVNTEAFF.

The V call is TRBV6-1, the J call TRBJ1-1, with D tentatively TRBD1 (6 bases). V was trimmed by 4 bases and J by 6 bases, leaving 15 bases between them. The CDR3 length is 14 residues. Germline CDR1 reads MNHNS; CDR2 reads SASEGT. CDR3 region: CASSVLFGGSEAFF. CDR3 sequence (DNA): TGTGCCAGCAGTGTGTTATTCGGGGGCTCTGAAGCTTTCTTT.